This note documents a single TCR beta chain sequence. Its cognate antigen is unknown. This sample includes further DNA sequences coding for the same CDR3. The data were produced by immunoSEQ multiplex PCR, yet TCRdb's version contains in-frame clones alone and is incomplete. The table shows about 98,000 clones, with about three quarters occurring only once. This specimen comes from a study of Ad26.COV2.S vaccination and SARS-CoV-2 variants. Study-wide results and caveats: For non-spike TCRs, breadth in vaccine recipients resembled that in placebo recipients. Analyses of TCR breadth and depth may have underestimated total T cell responses.

CDR3 size: 13 residues. The germline V and J ends were trimmed by 1 base and 2 bases, with 5 bases remaining between them. Germline-derived CDR1 and CDR2 are SEHNR and FQNEAQ (reference sequence). Sequencing was performed on peripheral blood, taken after recovery from COVID-19. This clonotype was obtained from a human donor who had recovered from COVID-19. The gene calls are TRBV7-9 and TRBJ1-1; D is unclear. The CDR3 protein is CASSLEGNTEAFF. In DNA form, the CDR3 reads TGTGCCAGCAGCTTAGAAGGTAACACTGAAGCTTTCTTT.